The rows below give T cell receptor beta chains drawn from one sample of a study of T cell changes during pregnancy in multiple sclerosis. The protocol was immunoSEQ multiplex PCR, while the TCRdb copy is restricted to in-frame clones and leaves out a portion. This sample has 65,000 to 75,000 clones, with about 92% found just once. Sequenced material: CD8+ T cells from peripheral blood mononuclear cells, taken in the third trimester of pregnancy. These receptors came from a female donor in good health, enrolled as a control in a pregnancy study. The CDR3 runs from the conserved cysteine through the conserved F or W. Fields, in order: J gene, D gene, V gene, clone size, CDR3 protein, CDR3 DNA. A D gene is named only where the DNA matches it firmly. Clone size is not always given. Where it is, it says once, few, many or a class for expanded clones.

TRBJ1-4 | . | TRBV7-2 | . | CASSPRLYEKLFF | TGTGCCAGCAGCCCTCGACTATACGAAAAACTGTTTTTT
TRBJ2-7 | . | TRBV19 | . | CASSIGGMDEQYF | TGTGCCAGTAGTATAGGAGGAATGGACGAGCAGTACTTC
TRBJ2-3 | TRBD2 | TRBV10-2 | . | CASSEVGGDTDTQYF | TGCGCCAGCAGTGAAGTCGGGGGGGACACAGATACGCAGTATTTT
TRBJ1-2 | TRBD1 | TRBV7-9 | once | CASSPGQGAHGYTF | TGTGCCAGCAGCCCGGGACAGGGGGCGCACGGCTACACCTTC
TRBJ2-3 | . | TRBV7-9 | . | CATSGLAGDTQYF | TGTGCCACTTCCGGGCTAGCTGGGGATACGCAGTATTTT
TRBJ1-6 | TRBD1 | TRBV7-2 | once | CASNTRDREYNSPLHF | TGTGCCAGCAATACCCGGGACAGAGAGTATAATTCACCCCTCCACTTT
TRBJ2-7 | . | TRBV7-2 | . | CASSLGTAYEQYF | TGTGCCAGCAGCTTAGGCACAGCCTACGAGCAGTACTTC
TRBJ1-1 | . | TRBV29-1 | . | CSGQKGRGNTEAFF | TGCAGCGGACAAAAAGGACGGGGGAACACTGAAGCTTTCTTT
TRBJ2-1 | . | TRBV2 | once | CASKVSRTYNEQFF | TGTGCCAGCAAAGTTAGTAGAACCTACAATGAGCAGTTCTTC
TRBJ1-1 | . | TRBV11-3 | . | CASSLGVRGAYRSSTEAFF | TGTGCCAGCAGCTTAGGGGTTCGGGGGGCCTATAGGTCGAGCACTGAAGCTTTCTTT
TRBJ2-7 | . | TRBV19 | . | CASSVSGPYEQYF | TGTGCCAGTAGTGTTTCGGGTCCTTACGAGCAGTACTTC
TRBJ1-6 | TRBD1 | TRBV4-3 | . | CASSQGQGASSYNSPLHF | TGCGCCAGCAGCCAAGGACAGGGGGCAAGCTCCTATAATTCACCCCTCCACTTT
TRBJ1-1 | . | TRBV12-5 | few | CASGLSQNTEAFF | TGTGCTAGTGGTTTATCCCAGAACACTGAAGCTTTCTTT
TRBJ1-4 | TRBD1 | TRBV14 | once | CASSQDRGLNEKLFF | TGTGCCAGCAGCCAAGACAGGGGGTTGAATGAAAAACTGTTTTTT
TRBJ2-7 | TRBD2 | TRBV5-4 | . | CASSTGLAGPFYVEQYF | TGTGCCAGCAGCACGGGACTAGCGGGGCCCTTCTACGTGGAGCAGTACTTC
TRBJ2-2 | . | TRBV7-2 | . | CASSLDELGPLEAGELFF | TGTGCCAGCAGCTTAGACGAGCTTGGCCCTCTGGAGGCCGGGGAGCTGTTTTTT
TRBJ1-2 | TRBD1 | TRBV2 | . | CATSGRTGGYTF | TGTGCCACCAGTGGTCGGACAGGCGGCTACACCTTC
TRBJ1-2 | . | TRBV7-9 | . | CASSLSTDYGYTF | TGTGCCAGCAGCTTATCCACAGACTATGGCTACACCTTC
TRBJ2-5 | . | TRBV10-3 | . | CAISVTGEETQYF | TGTGCCATCAGTGTCACAGGAGAAGAGACCCAGTACTTC
TRBJ2-1 | TRBD2 | TRBV30 | . | CAWTTGGALNEQFF | TGTGCCTGGACTACGGGGGGGGCCTTGAATGAGCAGTTCTTC
TRBJ1-1 | TRBD1 | TRBV15 | few | CATSADRGSTEAFF | TGTGCCACCAGCGCAGACAGGGGGAGCACTGAAGCTTTCTTT
TRBJ1-1 | . | TRBV9 | . | CASSAPQGRLNTEAFF | TGTGCCAGCAGCGCCCCACAGGGACGGTTGAACACTGAAGCTTTCTTT
TRBJ2-5 | TRBD2 | TRBV30 | . | CAWSGGSGGAETQYF | TGTGCCTGGAGTGGGGGGTCGGGGGGGGCCGAGACCCAGTACTTC
TRBJ1-6 | . | TRBV4-3 | . | CASSQTTHSYNSPLHF | TGCGCCAGCAGCCAAACAACCCACTCCTATAATTCACCCCTCCACTTT
TRBJ2-7 | TRBD1 | TRBV30 | . | CASVAGGFYEQYF | TGTGCCTCCGTCGCAGGGGGCTTCTACGAGCAGTACTTC
TRBJ2-3 | TRBD2 | TRBV4-3 | . | CASSQDGSGDSTDTQYF | TGCGCCAGCAGCCAAGATGGTAGCGGGGATAGCACAGATACGCAGTATTTT
TRBJ2-7 | . | TRBV2 | . | CASRAGVLGGGSYEQYF | TGTGCCAGCAGAGCGGGAGTCTTGGGAGGGGGCTCGTACGAGCAGTACTTC
TRBJ2-2 | . | TRBV6-5 | . | CASSPPDPGVGELFF | TGTGCCAGCAGTCCCCCCGACCCCGGAGTTGGGGAGCTGTTTTTT
TRBJ2-7 | . | TRBV4-2 | . | CASSQDLQGSLYEQYF | TGTGCCAGCAGCCAAGACCTCCAGGGGAGCCTTTACGAGCAGTACTTC
TRBJ2-1 | TRBD2 | TRBV27 | . | CASSLGLGWGDEQFF | TGTGCCAGCAGTTTGGGACTAGGGTGGGGGGATGAGCAGTTCTTC
TRBJ2-7 | TRBD2 | TRBV7-7 | . | CASSEYSGGSYEQYF | TGTGCTAGCAGCGAATATAGCGGGGGTTCCTACGAGCAGTACTTC
TRBJ1-5 | . | TRBV4-1 | . | CASSHTSTGGNQPQHF | TGCGCCAGCAGCCACACTTCGACTGGAGGCAATCAGCCCCAGCATTTT
TRBJ1-2 | . | TRBV4-3 | . | CASSQDWSRVEGYTF | TGCGCCAGCAGCCAAGATTGGTCCAGGGTGGAGGGCTACACCTTC
TRBJ1-5 | . | TRBV6-5 | . | CASSPQGDSNQPQHF | TGTGCCAGCAGTCCCCAAGGGGATAGCAATCAGCCCCAGCATTTT
TRBJ1-2 | TRBD1 | TRBV4-3 | once | CASSQTGVWNGYTF | TGCGCCAGCAGCCAGACAGGGGTGTGGAATGGCTACACCTTC
TRBJ2-5 | . | TRBV7-9 | . | CASNTARPGGETQYF | TGTGCCAGCAACACTGCCCGCCCGGGTGGGGAGACCCAGTACTTC
TRBJ1-5 | . | TRBV5-6 | . | CASSYGTTGQPQHF | TGTGCCAGCAGCTATGGGACAACGGGTCAGCCCCAGCATTTT
TRBJ1-2 | . | TRBV19 | . | CASGDGVLGYGYTF | TGTGCCAGCGGAGACGGGGTTTTGGGCTATGGCTACACCTTC
TRBJ1-4 | . | TRBV5-4 | . | CASSLSGSLNEKLFF | TGTGCCAGCAGCTTAAGTGGTTCCCTAAATGAAAAACTGTTTTTT
TRBJ2-1 | TRBD2 | TRBV30 | . | CAWTSGGATEQFF | TGTGCCTGGACTAGCGGGGGGGCGACTGAGCAGTTCTTC
TRBJ1-1 | . | TRBV27 | . | CASSLSSPGGILNTEAFF | TGTGCCAGCAGTTTGTCGTCCCCAGGAGGTATATTGAACACTGAAGCTTTCTTT
TRBJ2-1 | TRBD1 | TRBV9 | . | CASSVSGTGPPGSNEQFF | TGTGCCAGCAGCGTTTCCGGGACAGGGCCTCCGGGGTCTAATGAGCAGTTCTTC
TRBJ2-7 | . | TRBV5-8 | . | CASSLTGISYEQYF | TGTGCCAGCAGCTTAACCGGGATCTCCTACGAGCAGTACTTC
TRBJ1-1 | . | TRBV5-6 | few | CASSSEMNTEAFF | TGTGCCAGCAGCTCGGAGATGAACACTGAAGCTTTCTTT
TRBJ1-2 | TRBD1 | TRBV19 | . | CASSIGQGAYGYTF | TGTGCCAGTAGTATAGGACAGGGGGCCTATGGCTACACCTTC
TRBJ1-6 | . | TRBV9 | . | CASSPRMAAYSPLHF | TGTGCCAGCAGCCCCCGAATGGCGGCGTATTCACCCCTCCACTTT
TRBJ1-1 | TRBD1 | TRBV7-7 | . | CASSLVAGGDVNTEAFF | TGTGCTAGCAGCTTAGTAGCAGGGGGTGATGTGAACACTGAAGCTTTCTTT
TRBJ2-1 | TRBD2 | TRBV4-1 | . | CASSPYGRGGDEQFF | TGCGCCAGCAGCCCCTACGGCCGGGGGGGCGATGAGCAGTTCTTC
TRBJ1-2 | . | TRBV27 | . | CASTSGGPYGYTF | TGTGCCAGCACCTCGGGGGGACCGTATGGCTACACCTTC
TRBJ2-2 | . | TRBV6-4 | . | CASSDSAANTGELFF | TGTGCCAGCAGTGACTCGGCAGCGAACACCGGGGAGCTGTTTTTT
TRBJ2-2 | . | TRBV19 | . | CASSIGGELFF | TGTGCCAGTAGTATCGGCGGGGAGCTGTTTTTT
TRBJ2-2 | . | TRBV19 | . | CASSTALGSAGELFF | TGTGCCAGTAGTACGGCTCTGGGCTCGGCCGGGGAGCTGTTTTTT
TRBJ1-2 | . | TRBV5-1 | . | CASSLADSYWGYTF | TGCGCCAGCAGCTTGGCGGACAGTTATTGGGGCTACACCTTC
TRBJ1-3 | . | TRBV4-2 | . | CASSQGERSGNTIYF | TGTGCCAGCAGCCAAGGCGAACGCTCTGGAAACACCATATATTTT